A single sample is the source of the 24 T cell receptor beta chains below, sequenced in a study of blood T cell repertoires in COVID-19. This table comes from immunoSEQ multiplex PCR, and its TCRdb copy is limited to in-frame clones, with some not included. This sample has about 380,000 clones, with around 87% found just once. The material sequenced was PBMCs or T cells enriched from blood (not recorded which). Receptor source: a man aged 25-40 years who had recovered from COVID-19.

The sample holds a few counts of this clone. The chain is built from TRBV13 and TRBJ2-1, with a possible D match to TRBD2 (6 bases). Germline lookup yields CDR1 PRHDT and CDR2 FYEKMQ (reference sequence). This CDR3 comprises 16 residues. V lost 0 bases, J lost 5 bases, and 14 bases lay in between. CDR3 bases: TGTGCCAGCAGCTTAGGAAACCGGGGAGGCAACAATGAGCAGTTCTTC. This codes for CASSLGNRGGNNEQFF.

CDR3 protein: CASSVDGGEAFF. The CDR3 region has the DNA TGTGCCAGCAGCGTAGATGGAGGGGAAGCTTTCTTT. The gene calls are TRBV9 and TRBJ1-1; D not certain. This CDR3 region has 12 residues. Germline V gives CDR1 SGDLS, CDR2 YYNGEE. V shed 0 bases and J shed 8 bases, with 8 bases lying between them. Variable domain in full (rest from reference TRBV9 and TRBJ1-1): DSGVTQTPKHLITATGQRVTLRCSPRSGDLSVYWYQQSLDQGLQFLIQYYNGEERAKGNILERFSAQQFPDLHSELNLSSLELGDSALYFCASSVDGGEAFFGQGTRLTVV.

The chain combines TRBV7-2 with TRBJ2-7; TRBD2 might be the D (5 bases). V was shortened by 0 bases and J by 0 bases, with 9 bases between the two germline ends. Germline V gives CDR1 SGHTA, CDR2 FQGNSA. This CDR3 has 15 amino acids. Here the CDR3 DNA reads TGTGCCAGCAGCTTAGCTGGGAGCGGCTCCTACGAGCAGTACTTC. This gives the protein CASSLAGSGSYEQYF.

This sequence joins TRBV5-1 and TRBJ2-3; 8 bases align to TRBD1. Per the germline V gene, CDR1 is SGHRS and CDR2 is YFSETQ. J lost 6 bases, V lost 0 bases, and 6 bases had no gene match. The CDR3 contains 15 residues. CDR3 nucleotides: TGCGCCAGCAGCTTGGAACAGGGGGTCTCCGATACGCAGTATTTT. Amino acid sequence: CASSLEQGVSDTQYF.

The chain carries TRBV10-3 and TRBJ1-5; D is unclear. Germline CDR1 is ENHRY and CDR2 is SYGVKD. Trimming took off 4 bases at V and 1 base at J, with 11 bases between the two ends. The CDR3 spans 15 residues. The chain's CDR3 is CAISGTGGSNQPQHF. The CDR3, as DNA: TGTGCCATCAGTGGTACGGGTGGCAGCAATCAGCCCCAGCATTTT.

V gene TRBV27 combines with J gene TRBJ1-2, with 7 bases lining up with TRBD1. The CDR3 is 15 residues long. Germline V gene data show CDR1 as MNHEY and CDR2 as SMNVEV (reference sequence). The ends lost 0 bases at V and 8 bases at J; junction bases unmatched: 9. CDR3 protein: CASSLSGTATGGYTF. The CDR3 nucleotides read TGTGCCAGCAGTTTATCGGGGACAGCCACCGGGGGCTACACCTTC.

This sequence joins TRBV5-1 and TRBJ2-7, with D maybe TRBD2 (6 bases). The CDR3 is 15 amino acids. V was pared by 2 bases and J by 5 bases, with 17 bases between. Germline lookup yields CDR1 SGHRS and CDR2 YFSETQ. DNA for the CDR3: TGCGCCAGCAGCTTAATGGTTGGAGGGATCGACGAGCAGTACTTC. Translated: CASSLMVGGIDEQYF.

As DNA, the CDR3 is TGTGCCAGCAGTTTAAATCGCCAGGGGGCGGGTAATTCACCCCTCCACTTT. Its translation: CASSLNRQGAGNSPLHF. The rearrangement uses TRBV27 and TRBJ1-6; 8 nucleotides match TRBD1. The CDR3 is 17 residues long. Germline-derived CDR1 and CDR2 are MNHEY and SMNVEV (reference sequence). V shed 2 bases, J shed 6 bases, and the junction held 9 bases outside the gene matches.

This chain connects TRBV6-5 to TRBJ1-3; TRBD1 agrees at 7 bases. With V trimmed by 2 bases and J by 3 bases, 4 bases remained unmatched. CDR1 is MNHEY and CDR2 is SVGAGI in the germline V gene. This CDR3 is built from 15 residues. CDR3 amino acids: CASSYVQGGGNTIYF. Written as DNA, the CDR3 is TGTGCCAGCAGTTACGTTCAGGGGGGTGGAAACACCATATATTTT.

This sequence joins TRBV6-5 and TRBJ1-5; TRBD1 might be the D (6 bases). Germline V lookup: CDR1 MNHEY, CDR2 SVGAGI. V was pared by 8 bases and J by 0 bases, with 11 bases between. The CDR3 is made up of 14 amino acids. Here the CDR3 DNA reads TGTGCCAGCGAGACAGGTGATAGCAATCAGCCCCAGCATTTT. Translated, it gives CASETGDSNQPQHF.

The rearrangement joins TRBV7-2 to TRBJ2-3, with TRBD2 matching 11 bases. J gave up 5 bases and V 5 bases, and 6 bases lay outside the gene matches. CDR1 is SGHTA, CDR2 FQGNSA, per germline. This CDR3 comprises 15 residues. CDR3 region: CASSGLAGGGDTQYF. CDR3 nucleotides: TGTGCCAGCAGCGGGTTAGCGGGGGGGGGAGATACGCAGTATTTT.

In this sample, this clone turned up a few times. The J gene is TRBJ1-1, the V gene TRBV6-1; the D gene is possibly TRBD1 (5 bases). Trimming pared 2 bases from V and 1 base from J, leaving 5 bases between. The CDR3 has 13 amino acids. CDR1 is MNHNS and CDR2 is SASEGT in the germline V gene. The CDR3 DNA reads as TGTGCCAGCAGTGAACAGGGGAACACTGAAGCTTTCTTT. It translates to CASSEQGNTEAFF.

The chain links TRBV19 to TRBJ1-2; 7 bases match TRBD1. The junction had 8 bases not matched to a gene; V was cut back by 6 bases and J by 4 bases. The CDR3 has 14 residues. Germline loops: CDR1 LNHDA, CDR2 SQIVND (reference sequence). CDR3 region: CASSRQGSSYGYTF. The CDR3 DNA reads TGTGCCAGTAGCCGACAGGGCTCTTCCTATGGCTACACCTTC.

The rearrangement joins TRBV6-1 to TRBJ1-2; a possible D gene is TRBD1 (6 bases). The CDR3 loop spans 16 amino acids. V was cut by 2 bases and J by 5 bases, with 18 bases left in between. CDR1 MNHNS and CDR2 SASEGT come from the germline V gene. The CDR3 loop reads CASSETAPTGSYGYTF. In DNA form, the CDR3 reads TGTGCCAGCAGTGAAACTGCTCCGACAGGTTCTTATGGCTACACCTTC.

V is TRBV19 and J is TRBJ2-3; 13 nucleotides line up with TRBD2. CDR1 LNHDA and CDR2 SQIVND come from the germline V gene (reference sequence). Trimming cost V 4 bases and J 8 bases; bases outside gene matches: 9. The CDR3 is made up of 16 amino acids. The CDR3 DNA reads TGTGCCAGTAGTACCCGACTAGCGGGGGGCCTGGGTACGCAGTATTTT. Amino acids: CASSTRLAGGLGTQYF.

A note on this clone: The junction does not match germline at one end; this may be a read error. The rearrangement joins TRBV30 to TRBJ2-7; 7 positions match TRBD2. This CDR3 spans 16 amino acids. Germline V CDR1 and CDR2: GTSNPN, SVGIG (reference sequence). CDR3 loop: CATTKPGGGSSYEQYF. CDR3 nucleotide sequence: TGCGCCACCACCAAACCGGGCGGGGGAAGCTCCTACGAGCAGTACTTC.

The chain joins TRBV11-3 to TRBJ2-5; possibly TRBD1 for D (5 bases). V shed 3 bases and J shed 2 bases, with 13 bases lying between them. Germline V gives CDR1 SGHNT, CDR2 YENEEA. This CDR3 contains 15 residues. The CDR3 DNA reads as TGTGCCAGCAGCTTGGGGTCCACAGGACAAGAGACCCAGTACTTC. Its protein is CASSLGSTGQETQYF.

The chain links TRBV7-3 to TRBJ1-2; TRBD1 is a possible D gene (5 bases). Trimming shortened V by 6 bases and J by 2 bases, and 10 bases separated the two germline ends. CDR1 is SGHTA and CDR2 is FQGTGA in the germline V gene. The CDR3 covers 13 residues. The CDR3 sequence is CASSSDTNYGYTF. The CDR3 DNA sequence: TGTGCCAGCAGTTCGGACACGAACTATGGCTACACCTTC.

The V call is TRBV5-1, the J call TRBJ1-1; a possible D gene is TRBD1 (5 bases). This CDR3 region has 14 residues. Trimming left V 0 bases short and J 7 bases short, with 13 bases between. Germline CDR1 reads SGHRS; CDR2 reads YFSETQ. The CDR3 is CASSLAGGAVEAFF. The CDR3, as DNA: TGCGCCAGCAGCTTGGCCGGAGGGGCGGTTGAAGCTTTCTTT.

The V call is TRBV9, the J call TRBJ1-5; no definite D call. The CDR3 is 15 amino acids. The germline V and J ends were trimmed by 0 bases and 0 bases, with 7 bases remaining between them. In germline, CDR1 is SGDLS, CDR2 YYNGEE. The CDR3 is CASSVGVVSNQPQHF. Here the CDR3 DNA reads TGTGCCAGCAGCGTAGGAGTGGTTAGCAATCAGCCCCAGCATTTT.

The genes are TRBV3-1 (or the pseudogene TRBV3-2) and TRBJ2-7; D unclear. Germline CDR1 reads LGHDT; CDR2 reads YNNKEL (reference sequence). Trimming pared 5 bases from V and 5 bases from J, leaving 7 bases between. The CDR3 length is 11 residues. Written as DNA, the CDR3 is TGTGCCAGCAGCTCCTACGACGAGCAGTACTTC. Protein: CASSSYDEQYF.

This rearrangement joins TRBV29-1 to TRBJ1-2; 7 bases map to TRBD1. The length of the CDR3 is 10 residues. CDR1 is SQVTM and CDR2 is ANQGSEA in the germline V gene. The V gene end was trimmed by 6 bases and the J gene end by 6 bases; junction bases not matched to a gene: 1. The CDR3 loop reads CSVTGDGYTF. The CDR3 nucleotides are TGCAGCGTCACAGGGGATGGCTACACCTTC.

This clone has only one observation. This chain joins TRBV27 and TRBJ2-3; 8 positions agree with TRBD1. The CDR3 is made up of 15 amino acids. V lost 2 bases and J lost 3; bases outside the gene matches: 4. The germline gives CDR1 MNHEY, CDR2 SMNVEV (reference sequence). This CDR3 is CASSLRTGLTDTQYF. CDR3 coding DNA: TGTGCCAGCAGTTTACGGACAGGGTTGACAGATACGCAGTATTTT.

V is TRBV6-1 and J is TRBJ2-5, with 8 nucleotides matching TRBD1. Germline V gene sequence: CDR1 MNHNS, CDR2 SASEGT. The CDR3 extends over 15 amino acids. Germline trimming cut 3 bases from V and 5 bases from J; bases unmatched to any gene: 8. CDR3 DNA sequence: TGTGCCAGCAGTGACAGGGGGCTGGGGATTGAGACCCAGTACTTC. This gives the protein CASSDRGLGIETQYF.